This T cell receptor beta chain was identified in a study of shared clonotypes between healthy human individuals (dated by TCRdb to between 2020 and 2021). Regarding the study in general: A couple of women and three men aged 18 to 49 years were included in the cohort. Per donor, three plates each were used for CD4 naive and CD4 memory, two for CD8 naive, and one for CD8 memory. To estimate repertoire size and how much clonotype sharing occurs between individuals, the study deeply sequenced the blood TCR repertoires of roughly 5 healthy adults. Different laboratories and diverse techniques were used to prepare libraries and sequence TCR repertoires, to increase sequencing depth and limit assay-specific biases. Per donor, leukapheresis produced somewhere between about 0.85 and 10 billion PBMCs.

Results the study describes overall, beyond this receptor: The genetic and exposure-history diversity represented was limited by the small number of donors. Sharing across several donors was observed for about 5% of naive CD4, over 3% of naive CD8, about 2.3% of memory CD4, and roughly 0.43% of memory CD8 clonotypes. Rarefaction of sorted-subset datasets indicated incomplete sequencing despite the large sequencing depth. Sampling was limited to blood, and TCR repertoires in tissue likely differ from TCR repertoires in blood. Naive subsets generally had larger estimated clonotype richness than memory subsets did. Higher generation probabilities were observed for clonotypes shared by all four sorted-subset donors than for non-shared clonotypes. Pairwise subsampling indicated that sequencing depth was expected to affect the degree of clonotype sharing among donors.

For CDR1 and CDR2, the germline V gene (reference sequence) lists SGHNT and YYREEE. V sheds 2 bases and J sheds 0 bases, leaving 11 bases between their ends. Reading from cysteine to phenylalanine, the CDR3 counts 15 amino acids. The only DNA kept is the CDR3, 45 bases in frame from the first base. CD8 naive samples were CD45RO-negative cells positively selected for CCR7, giving a CD45RA+CCR7+ population that excluded TemRA cells. The donors were healthy, HIV-negative adults with no recently reported acute infections or vaccinations. Only Caucasian adults living in Nashville, Tennessee, USA were represented among the donors. After blood collection by leukapheresis, PBMCs were isolated using Ficoll-Histopaque density gradient centrifugation and then cryopreserved in the vapor phase of liquid nitrogen. Purity and quantity of every magnetically sorted T cell population were checked by analytical flow cytometry. Each sorted fraction had its genomic DNA isolated and then quantified by UV absorbance on a Nanodrop 2000c.

TCR CDR3 regions were amplified from genomic DNA by multiplex PCR using the deep immunoSEQ assay. For each cell subset, the extracted genomic DNA was distributed evenly across all wells of several immunoSEQ 96-well plates, and each plate served as one replicate. For sorted subsets, 200 to 250 ng of genomic DNA, equivalent to 25,000 to 35,000 T cell genomes, went into each replicate PCR. Purified libraries were measured with a Qubit 3.0 fluorometer, size-checked on a Bioanalyzer 2100, and measured again with the KAPA Library Quantification kit. A separate single-read 150-cycle Illumina NextSeq 550 flow cell was used to sequence each immunoSEQ 96-well plate. The authors processed their data as follows. Because the immunoSEQ output included only junctional sequences and no quality scores, the filtering could not be the same as the filtering used for full-length reads. To assign V/J genes and CDR3, sequences were annotated against IMGT germline references using PyIR, a Python wrapper for IgBLAST v1.9. Any read was removed if the V/J assignment was weak (E-value above 1e-6), the CDR3 was missing, or the read contained stop codons, out-of-frame junctions, or ambiguous translated residues. V3J clonotypes were defined as sequences sharing an identical inferred V gene, J gene, and CDR3 amino acid sequence. To compute the percentage overlap between repertoires, the number of shared unique clonotypes was divided by the size of the smaller repertoire. RTK rarefaction, the Chao1 estimator, and Recon v2.1 estimates of unobserved clonotypes were used to assess repertoire richness. For all TCRbeta clonotypes obtained by the gDNA method from several donors, generation probabilities were computed with OLGA. Not all clones reach the TCRdb copy of this immuneACCESS table, which keeps in-frame sequences only. Checked studies attribute under half of the gap to unresolved V genes and leave the rest unexplained. From that table come the V and J calls and clone size; the DNA was used to work out D and trimming. Present in this sample are roughly 2 million clones, roughly 95% of which were seen just once. The top ten hold 1.1% of the sample.

Turning to this clone: Its antigen target is currently unknown. Qualities for individual bases were not recorded, and no much larger clone is one base off.

This clonotype was sampled from a man aged 18-30 years in good health. The chain is assembled from TRBV5-4 and TRBJ1-2; the D gene remains uncertain. Material for sequencing was naive CD8+ T cells sorted from blood. What this sample's cell subset or site label stands for: CD45RA+CCR7+. The CDR3 here reads CASSFGQLANYGYTF. The nucleotide sequence is TGTGCCAGCAGCTTTGGGCAGTTAGCTAACTATGGCTACACCTTC.